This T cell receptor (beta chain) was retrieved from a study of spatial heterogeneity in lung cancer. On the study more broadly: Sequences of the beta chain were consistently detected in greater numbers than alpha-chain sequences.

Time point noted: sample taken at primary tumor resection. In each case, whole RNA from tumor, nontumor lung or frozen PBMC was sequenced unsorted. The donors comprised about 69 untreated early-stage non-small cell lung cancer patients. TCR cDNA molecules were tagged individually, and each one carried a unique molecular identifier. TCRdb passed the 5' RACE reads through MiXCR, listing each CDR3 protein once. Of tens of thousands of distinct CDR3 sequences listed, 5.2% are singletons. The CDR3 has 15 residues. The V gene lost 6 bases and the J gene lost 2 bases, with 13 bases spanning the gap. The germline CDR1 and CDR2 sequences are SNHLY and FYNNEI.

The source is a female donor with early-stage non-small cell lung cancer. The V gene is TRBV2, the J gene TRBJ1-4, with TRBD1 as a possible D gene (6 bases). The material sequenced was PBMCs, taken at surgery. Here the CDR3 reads CASRLMTGTNEKLFF. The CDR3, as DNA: TGTGCCAGCAGGCTTATGACAGGCACTAATGAAAAACTGTTTTTT.